This is a list of T cell receptor beta chains from one sample in a study of identical twins. In TCRdb, the 5' RACE reads were re-called with MiXCR into one record per CDR3 protein. Of some 730,000 distinct CDR3 sequences in the sample, 18% were seen once. These data were likewise used in another study, on T cells expressing NK-cell markers.

The sequencing input was PBMCs. These receptors were taken from a woman aged 18-29 years in good health. CDR3s include the opening cysteine and the closing phenylalanine or tryptophan.

V gene	J gene	CDR3 protein
TRBV7-8	TRBJ2-4	CASSVWGAVKNIQYF
TRBV12-3/TRBV12-4	TRBJ1-4	CASSLFSGVGEKLFF
TRBV5-6	TRBJ2-1	CASSKTTGTDYNEQFF
TRBV7-8	TRBJ2-1	CATPSGAGGQYNEQFF
TRBV20-1	TRBJ2-5	CSAPDRKGIGTQYF
TRBV24-1	TRBJ2-5	CATSDYPEETQYF
TRBV11-2	TRBJ2-1	CASSFRQGLSEQFF
TRBV5-1	TRBJ1-1	CATTRQGASDTEAFF
TRBV6-1	TRBJ1-1	CASSDPGTGNTEAFF
TRBV5-1	TRBJ2-3	CASSFEGDAPDTQYF
TRBV20-1	TRBJ2-2	CSATVTGETGELFF
TRBV5-1	TRBJ2-1	CASSPGRNTYNEQFF
TRBV5-1	TRBJ2-1	CASSLVRVNEQFF
TRBV5-6	TRBJ1-2	CASSPTGLLGGYTF
TRBV20-1	TRBJ2-3	CSARVGRTDTQYF
TRBV20-1	TRBJ2-7	CSASRSSYEQYF
TRBV12-3/TRBV12-4	TRBJ2-3	CASSLSGRVDTQYF
TRBV7-2	TRBJ2-7	CASSSPKAGAPYEQYF
TRBV24-1	TRBJ2-3	CATSDPAGAGDTQYF
TRBV11-2	TRBJ2-2	CASSLDRDAGELFF
TRBV12-3/TRBV12-4	TRBJ2-2	CASSLVQAGELFF
TRBV15	TRBJ1-1	CATSRGLNTEAFF
TRBV29-1	TRBJ1-1	CSSSNILSTEAFF
TRBV11-1	TRBJ2-1	CASSSTSSLGQGGTYNEQFF
TRBV4-3	TRBJ1-4	CASSQVKRQGGEKLFF
TRBV10-3	TRBJ2-5	CAIRRTGEETQYF
TRBV20-1	TRBJ2-3	CSARTGLAGNTDTQYF
TRBV20-1	TRBJ1-5	CSAAGRNQPQHF
TRBV6-5	TRBJ2-1	CASSYSTGVNEQFF
TRBV6-2/TRBV6-3	TRBJ2-1	CASRGQTTYNEQFF
TRBV5-6	TRBJ2-1	CASSPQLGRSSYNEQFF
TRBV20-1	TRBJ2-1	CSARYTGTRGKVQFF
TRBV5-1	TRBJ2-7	CASAVDGRGYEQYF
TRBV12-3/TRBV12-4	TRBJ1-1	CASTFFGPFGMTEAFF
TRBV6-6	TRBJ2-7	CASSQAAEQYF
TRBV27	TRBJ1-1	CASSLRQDLMNTEAFF
TRBV2	TRBJ2-3	CASSGTSGTDTQYF
TRBV6-2/TRBV6-3	TRBJ2-3	CASSWLGKVSTDTQYF
TRBV15	TRBJ2-1	CATSRDRRLAGANEQFF
TRBV5-6	TRBJ1-1	CASSLEFYTEAFF
TRBV20-1	TRBJ2-1	CSASRGSSSYNEQFF
TRBV5-1	TRBJ2-1	CASSPGQGTVNEQFF